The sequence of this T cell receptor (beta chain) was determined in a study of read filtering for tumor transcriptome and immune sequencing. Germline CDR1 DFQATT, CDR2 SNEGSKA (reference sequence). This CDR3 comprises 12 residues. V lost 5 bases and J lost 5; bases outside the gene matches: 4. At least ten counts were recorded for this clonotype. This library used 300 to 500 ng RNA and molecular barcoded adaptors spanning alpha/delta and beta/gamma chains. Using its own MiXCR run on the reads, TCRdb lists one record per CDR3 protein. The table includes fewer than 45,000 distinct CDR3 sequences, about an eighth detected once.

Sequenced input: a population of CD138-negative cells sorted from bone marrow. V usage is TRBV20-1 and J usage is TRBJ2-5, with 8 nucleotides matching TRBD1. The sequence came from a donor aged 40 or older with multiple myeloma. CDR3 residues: CSAWTGRETQYF. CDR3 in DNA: TGCAGTGCTTGGACAGGGCGGGAGACCCAGTACTTC.